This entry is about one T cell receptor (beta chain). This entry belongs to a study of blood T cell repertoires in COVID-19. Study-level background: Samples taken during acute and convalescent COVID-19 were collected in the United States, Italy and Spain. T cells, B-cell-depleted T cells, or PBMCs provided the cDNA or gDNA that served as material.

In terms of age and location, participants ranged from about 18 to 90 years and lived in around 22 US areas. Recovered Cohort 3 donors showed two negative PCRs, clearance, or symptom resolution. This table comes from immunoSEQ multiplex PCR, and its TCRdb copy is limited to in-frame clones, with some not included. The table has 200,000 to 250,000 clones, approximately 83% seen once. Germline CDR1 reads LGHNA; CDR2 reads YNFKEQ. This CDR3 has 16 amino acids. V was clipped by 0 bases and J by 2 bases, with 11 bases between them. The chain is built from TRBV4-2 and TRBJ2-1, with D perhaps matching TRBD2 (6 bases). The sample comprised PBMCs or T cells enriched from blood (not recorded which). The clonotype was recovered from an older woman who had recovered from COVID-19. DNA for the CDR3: TGTGCCAGCAGCCAAGATCGGGGAGGTACCTACAATGAGCAGTTCTTC. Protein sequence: CASSQDRGGTYNEQFF.